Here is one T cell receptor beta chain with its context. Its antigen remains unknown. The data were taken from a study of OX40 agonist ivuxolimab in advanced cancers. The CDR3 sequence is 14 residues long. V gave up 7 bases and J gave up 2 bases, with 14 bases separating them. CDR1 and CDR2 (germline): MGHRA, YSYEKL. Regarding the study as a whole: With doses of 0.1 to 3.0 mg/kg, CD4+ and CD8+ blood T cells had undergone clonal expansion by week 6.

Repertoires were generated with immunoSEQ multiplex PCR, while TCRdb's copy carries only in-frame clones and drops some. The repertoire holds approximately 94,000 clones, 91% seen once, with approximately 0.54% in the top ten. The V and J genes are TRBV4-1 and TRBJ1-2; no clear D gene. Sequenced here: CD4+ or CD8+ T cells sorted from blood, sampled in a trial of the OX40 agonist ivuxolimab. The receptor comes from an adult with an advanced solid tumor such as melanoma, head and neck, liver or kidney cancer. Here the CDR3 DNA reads TGCGCCAGCACCTCTGACACTTACAACTATGGCTACACCTTC. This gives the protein CASTSDTYNYGYTF.